The clone carrying this T cell receptor beta chain was seen a few times. This sample is part of a study of beta chain features in type 1 diabetes. What was sequenced were expressed TCRB transcripts, since all of the isolated RNA had been reverse transcribed. Generated by immunoSEQ multiplex PCR, the TCRdb table keeps only in-frame clones and is missing some. The data show 900,000 or so clones, roughly 17% seen once. The CDR3 runs 15 residues. The ends lost 4 bases at V and 2 bases at J; junction bases unmatched: 4. Germline lookup yields CDR1 KGHSH and CDR2 LQKENI. Sequenced input: naive CD4+ T cells from blood. This sequence originates from a woman aged 18-29 years in good health. The rearrangement links TRBV18 to TRBJ2-7; TRBD1 aligns across 11 bases. The CDR3 protein is CASSQGQGAAYEQYF. In DNA form, the CDR3 reads TGTGCCAGCTCACAAGGACAGGGGGCAGCCTACGAGCAGTACTTC. Full variable domain (missing parts from reference TRBV18 and TRBJ2-7): NAGVMQNPRHLVRRRGQEARLRCSPMKGHSHVYWYRQLPEEGLKFMVYLQKENIIDESGMPKERFSAEFPKEGPSILRIQQVVRGDSAAYFCASSQGQGAAYEQYFGPGTRLTVT.